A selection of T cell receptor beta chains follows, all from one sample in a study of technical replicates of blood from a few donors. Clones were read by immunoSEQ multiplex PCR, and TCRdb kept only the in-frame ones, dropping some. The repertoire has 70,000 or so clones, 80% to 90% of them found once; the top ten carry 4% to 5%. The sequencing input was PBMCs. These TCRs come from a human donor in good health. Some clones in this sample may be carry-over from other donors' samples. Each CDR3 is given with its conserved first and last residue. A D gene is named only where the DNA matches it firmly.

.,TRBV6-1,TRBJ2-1,TGTGCCAGCAGTGGAGGAACGTTTAAAGGAAATGAGCAGTTCTTC,CASSGGTFKGNEQFF
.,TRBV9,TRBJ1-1,TGTGCCAGCAGCGTAGGGGGGGGCGGTGTAGGAGCTTTCTTT,CASSVGGGGVGAFF
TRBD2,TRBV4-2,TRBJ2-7,TGTGCCAGCAGCCAAGGGGGGGGCTACGAGCAGTACTTC,CASSQGGGYEQYF
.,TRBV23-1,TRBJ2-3,TGCGCCAGCAGTCAATCGGCTAGCTGGAGCACAGATACGCAGTATTTT,CASSQSASWSTDTQYF
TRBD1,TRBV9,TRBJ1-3,TGTGCCAGCAGCCCCCAAGGGGGCTTTGGAAACACCATATATTTT,CASSPQGGFGNTIYF
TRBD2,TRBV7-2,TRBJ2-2,TGTACCAGCAGCTTAGGGGGTAGCGGGCCCGGGGAGCTGTTTTTT,CTSSLGGSGPGELFF
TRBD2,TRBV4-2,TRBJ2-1,TGTGCCAGCAGCCAAGATAGCTGGCGGGGGGGGAATGAGCAGTTCTTC,CASSQDSWRGGNEQFF
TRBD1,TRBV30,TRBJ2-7,TGTGCCTGGGATTTGGCCGGGACAGGTATTTTGGAGCAGTACTTC,CAWDLAGTGILEQYF
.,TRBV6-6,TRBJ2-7,TGTGCCAGCAGTTACTCGATTGAAGGGGTCATCGGGCAGTACTTC,CASSYSIEGVIGQYF
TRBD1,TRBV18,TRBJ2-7,TGTGCCAGCTACGCTCCCGAGACAGGGACCTACGAGCAGTACTTC,CASYAPETGTYEQYF
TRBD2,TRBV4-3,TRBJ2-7,TGCGCCAGCAGCCAAACTAGCGCATCCTACGAGCAGTACTTC,CASSQTSASYEQYF
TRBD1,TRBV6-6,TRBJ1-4,TGTGCCACCAGGGGGACAGTCAATGAAAAACTGTTTTTT,CATRGTVNEKLFF
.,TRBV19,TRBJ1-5,TGTGCCAGTAGTATAGTCCGCGGGGGCTCCAATCAGCCCCAGCATTTT,CASSIVRGGSNQPQHF
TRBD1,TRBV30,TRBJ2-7,TGTGCCTGGAGTGTACAGGGGGGCTACGAGCAGTACTTC,CAWSVQGGYEQYF
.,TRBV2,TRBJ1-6,TGTGCCAGCAGTGATCAGGGAGGGAATTCACCCCTCCACTTT,CASSDQGGNSPLHF
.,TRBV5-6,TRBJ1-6,TGTGCCAGCAGCTTGGCCCGGGGGGAGTGGGATTCACCCCTCCACTTT,CASSLARGEWDSPLHF
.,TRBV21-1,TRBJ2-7,TGTGCCAGCAGCAAACGGGACAGAGCCTACGAGCAGTACTTC,CASSKRDRAYEQYF
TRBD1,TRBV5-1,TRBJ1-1,TGCGCCAGCAGCCCCCAGGGGACAGGTGGAAACACTGAAGCTTTCTTT,CASSPQGTGGNTEAFF